The rows below give T cell receptor beta chains drawn from one sample of a study of regulatory T cells in long-lasting Graves disease. Each CDR3 protein is one row after TCRdb ran MiXCR on the multiplex PCR reads. The repertoire has some 600,000 distinct CDR3 sequences, roughly a sixth of them found once; the top ten carry approximately 12%. The same sample was also used in a study of T cells in Graves' hyperthyroidism and ophthalmopathy.

The sequenced sample was peripheral blood mononuclear cells (PBMCs), obtained at new diagnosis, from a patient treated with antithyroid drugs. The receptors originated from a man between 18 and 29 years old with Graves disease. CDR3s include the opening cysteine and the closing phenylalanine or tryptophan. Fields, in order: J gene, D gene, clone size, V gene, CDR3 DNA, CDR3 protein. A D gene is named only where the DNA matches it firmly. A clone size is listed for some rows: how often the clone was seen (once, few, many), or a class if it is expanded.

TRBJ2-1 TRBD1 many TRBV20-1 TGCAGTGCTACCCCTCCCGACAGGGGGCTTGATGAGCAGTTCTTC CSATPPDRGLDEQFF
TRBJ2-1 TRBD2 once TRBV7-7 TGTGCTAGCAGCCCGGGACTAGCGGCACATGAGCAGTTCTTC CASSPGLAAHEQFF
TRBJ2-7 TRBD2 few TRBV3-1 TGTGCCAGCAGTCTCTCCGGGACTAGCGGCTACGAGCAGTACTTC CASSLSGTSGYEQYF
TRBJ1-4 TRBD1 many TRBV28 TGTGCCAGCAGCTCCGCCTCCGGGACAGGGCGTGAAAAACTGTTTTTT CASSSASGTGREKLFF
TRBJ1-5 NA many TRBV28 TGTGCCAGCAGTCCAAGGGACTACAGACGTCAGCCCCAGCATTTT CASSPRDYRRQPQHF
TRBJ2-7 TRBD1 many TRBV29-1 TGCAGCGTCGGGGACAGAAGCTCCTACGAGCAGTACTTC CSVGDRSSYEQYF
TRBJ1-5 TRBD1 NA TRBV20-1 TGCAGTGCAGCGGACAGGGTAAATCAGCCCCAGCATTTT CSAADRVNQPQHF
TRBJ1-6 TRBD1 many TRBV7-8 TGTGCCAGCAGCTTAGGAGGGGGCGGTTCACCCCTCCACTTT CASSLGGGGSPLHF
TRBJ2-2 TRBD2 NA TRBV4-1 TGCGCCAGCAGCCAAGTATGGGGACTAGCGGGGCTAAACACCGGGGAGCTGTTTTTT CASSQVWGLAGLNTGELFF
TRBJ2-1 NA few TRBV28 TGTGCCAGCGGGTGGGGTGAGCAGTTCTTC CASGWGEQFF
TRBJ1-2 TRBD1 NA TRBV30 TGTGCCTGGAGTGTATCCGACAGGGACCCTGGCTACGCCTTC CAWSVSDRDPGYAF
TRBJ2-1 NA NA TRBV6-1 TGTGCCAGCAGTGAAAGGGATGGCGGTTCCGTACCCCCGGGAAAGTTCTTC CASSERDGGSVPPGKFF
TRBJ2-5 NA few TRBV10-2 TGCGCCAGCGGGGCAGGGACCTCGATCGGTAAAGAGACCCAGTACTTC CASGAGTSIGKETQYF
TRBJ1-4 NA few TRBV5-1 TGCGCCAGCAGCTTGGCTCCGGCCTTTAATGAAAAACTGTTTTTT CASSLAPAFNEKLFF
TRBJ2-3 TRBD2 many TRBV20-1 TGCAGTGCTAGCGGGATTAGCGGGAGAAAAGCAGATACGCAGTATTTT CSASGISGRKADTQYF
TRBJ2-1 NA NA TRBV11-3 TGTGCCAGCCAGTGGCGTTTAGCTGGGAGGAGGGAGCAGTTCTTC CASQWRLAGRREQFF
TRBJ2-7 TRBD1 few TRBV7-9 TGTGCCAGCAGCTTAGACAGGGGGCAGGACGAGCAGTACTTC CASSLDRGQDEQYF
TRBJ2-6 NA NA TRBV30 TGTGCCTGGAGTTCCACAGGGACTGGGGCCAACGTCCTGACTTTC CAWSSTGTGANVLTF
TRBJ1-1 NA few TRBV20-1 TGCAGTCAGTGGAGGACTGAAGCTTTCTTT CSQWRTEAFF
TRBJ2-1 NA many TRBV20-1 TGCAGTGCTAGAGGTCTCAACAATGAGCAGTTCTTC CSARGLNNEQFF
TRBJ2-7 NA few TRBV5-1 TGCGCCAGCAGCTTGCATAGCGGCTCCTACGAGCAGTACTTC CASSLHSGSYEQYF
TRBJ1-5 NA many TRBV6-5 TGTGCCAGCAGTTATGGCGGACCCCAGCATTTT CASSYGGPQHF
TRBJ1-6 TRBD1 few TRBV28 TGTGCCAGCAGCAACGTAGGGGGCGGGTACAATTCACCCCTCCACTTT CASSNVGGGYNSPLHF
TRBJ1-5 NA NA TRBV7-8 TGTGCCAGCAGCTTAGGACGGGCCCGTAGCAATCAGCCCCAGCATTTT CASSLGRARSNQPQHF
TRBJ2-5 TRBD2 NA TRBV7-9 TGTGCCAGCAGCTTTCGGACGGGACTAGCGTATTCCAGGGCTGAGACCCAGTACTTC CASSFRTGLAYSRAETQYF
TRBJ2-1 NA many TRBV20-1 TGCAGTGCCCGGAAAAAGGCGTACAATGAGCAGTTCTTC CSARKKAYNEQFF
TRBJ2-7 NA NA TRBV29-1 TGCATCGCCTCCCCAGATCAGAACTCCTACGAGCAGTACTTC CIASPDQNSYEQYF
TRBJ1-4 NA few TRBV10-3 TGTGCCATCAGTGAGTCAGAGGGTAGGGTGGCTGAAAAACTGTTTTTT CAISESEGRVAEKLFF
TRBJ2-7 NA NA TRBV27 TGTGCCAGCAGTTTATCGTCGGCAGGACTTGGAGACTACGAGCAGTACTTC CASSLSSAGLGDYEQYF
TRBJ2-6 NA few TRBV28 TGTGCCAGCAGTCCGATAAGGTCGACAGGCTTCTATAGCTCTGGGGCCAACGTCCTGACTTTC CASSPIRSTGFYSSGANVLTF
TRBJ1-2 NA many TRBV7-9 TGTGCCAGCAGTCGGGCTCGCTATGGCTACACCTTC CASSRARYGYTF
TRBJ1-3 NA many TRBV28 TGTGCCAGCAGGCAGGTGACGGGGGCTGGAAACACCATATATTTT CASRQVTGAGNTIYF
TRBJ2-1 NA many TRBV27 TGTGCCAGCAGTTTGGCGGGACTGACCTACAATGAGCAGTTCTTC CASSLAGLTYNEQFF
TRBJ1-3 NA many TRBV13 TGTGCCAGCAGCCTTCTAGGGGACTCTGGAAACACCATATATTTT CASSLLGDSGNTIYF
TRBJ2-7 NA few TRBV6-2/TRBV6-3 TGTGCCAGCAGTTACGATAATCTCTACGAGCAGTACTTC CASSYDNLYEQYF
TRBJ1-1 NA NA TRBV28 TGTGCCAGCAGTTTGCCCCGGGAGGGGGACACTGAAGCTTTCTTT CASSLPREGDTEAFF
TRBJ2-7 NA few TRBV3-1 TGTGCCTCCGGGGCGGGAACCTACGAGCAGTACTTC CASGAGTYEQYF
TRBJ2-6 NA many TRBV24-1 TGTGCCACCAGTCAGGGGCCGGGGTCTGGGGCCAACGTCCTGACTTTC CATSQGPGSGANVLTF
TRBJ2-5 NA many TRBV11-2 TGTGCCAGCAGCTCCGAACTAGCCTCGGGAGTGGAGACCCAGTACTTC CASSSELASGVETQYF
TRBJ1-2 NA many TRBV18 TGTGCCAGCTCACCACAAGAAGGGGCGGGCTATGGCTACACCTTC CASSPQEGAGYGYTF
TRBJ1-5 TRBD1 many TRBV6-1 TGTGCCAGCAGCACAGGGGATCAGCCCCAGCATTTT CASSTGDQPQHF
TRBJ2-7 TRBD2 NA TRBV11-2 TGTGCCAGCAGCCTAGCGGGAGGGCGTCAGCGCGAGCAGTACTTC CASSLAGGRQREQYF
TRBJ1-2 NA NA TRBV27 TGTGCCAGCAGTTTATCATCGGGGGCGGGCTATGGCTACACCTTC CASSLSSGAGYGYTF
TRBJ1-1 NA few TRBV28 TGTGCCAGCAATCTTCCCGGGCAGCTAAATACTGAAGCTTTCTTT CASNLPGQLNTEAFF
TRBJ1-1 NA few TRBV28 TGTGCCAGCAGTCCACCGGGACTAAGGGGCACTGAAGCTTTCTTT CASSPPGLRGTEAFF
TRBJ2-3 NA many TRBV12-3/TRBV12-4 TGTGCCAGCAGCCGACAGTTTGATACGCAGTATTTT CASSRQFDTQYF
TRBJ2-7 TRBD2 few TRBV20-1 TGCAGTGCTAGGAAGCGACTAGCGGGCATCTCCTACGAGCAGTACTTC CSARKRLAGISYEQYF
TRBJ2-7 NA few TRBV20-1 TGCAGTGCTTTTACCGGGACTCCCCGATACGAGCAGTACTTC CSAFTGTPRYEQYF
TRBJ2-7 TRBD2 many TRBV7-9 TGTGCCAGCAGCCGACTAGCGGGAGTCTACGAGCAGTACTTC CASSRLAGVYEQYF
TRBJ2-7 TRBD2 few TRBV5-1 TGCGCCAGCAGCTTGTTGGCTAGCGGGTCGAAGAGCGACGAGCAGTACTTC CASSLLASGSKSDEQYF
TRBJ2-7 NA many TRBV27 TGTGCCAGCAGTAGAAAAGACAGTCTCAAGTACTTC CASSRKDSLKYF
TRBJ1-4 NA NA TRBV20-1 TGCAGGGCTCACTCAGCAACTAATGAAAAACTGTTTTTT CRAHSATNEKLFF